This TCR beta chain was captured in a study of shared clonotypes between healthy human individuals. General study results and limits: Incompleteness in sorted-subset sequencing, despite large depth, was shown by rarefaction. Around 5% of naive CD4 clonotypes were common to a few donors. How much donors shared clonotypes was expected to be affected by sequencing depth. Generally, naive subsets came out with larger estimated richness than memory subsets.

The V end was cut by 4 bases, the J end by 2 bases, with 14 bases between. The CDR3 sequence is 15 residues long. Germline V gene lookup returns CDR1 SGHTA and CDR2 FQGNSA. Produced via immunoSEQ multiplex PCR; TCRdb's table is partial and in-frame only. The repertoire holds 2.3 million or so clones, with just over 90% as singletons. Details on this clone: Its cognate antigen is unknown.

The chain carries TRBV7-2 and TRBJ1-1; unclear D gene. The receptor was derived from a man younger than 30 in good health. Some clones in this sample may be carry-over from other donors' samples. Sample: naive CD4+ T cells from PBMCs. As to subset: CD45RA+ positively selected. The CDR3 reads CASSSLTTRNTEAFF. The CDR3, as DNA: TGTGCCAGCAGCTCCTTGACGACCAGAAACACTGAAGCTTTCTTT.